This T cell receptor (beta chain) was found in a study of shared clonotypes between healthy human individuals. Generated by immunoSEQ multiplex PCR, the TCRdb table keeps only in-frame clones and is missing some. The profile covers over 2 million clones, with 90% to 95% appearing a single time and 0.1% to 0.15% taken by the ten largest. Germline loops: CDR1 MRHNA, CDR2 SNTAGT. This CDR3 has 19 residues. The V end lost 7 bases, the J end lost 0 bases, and 25 bases lay between the germline ends. V gene TRBV6-4 combines with J gene TRBJ1-5; D is ambiguous. The clonotype comes from a man between 18 and 35 years old in good health. Sequencing was performed on naive CD4+ T cells sorted from blood. Subset here: CD45RA+ positively selected. CDR3 protein: CASTPKRPRRPYSNQPQHF. DNA of the CDR3: TGTGCCAGCACCCCAAAAAGGCCTCGTCGACCTTATAGCAATCAGCCCCAGCATTTT.